Described below is a single T cell receptor beta chain sequence and its context. This entry belongs to a study of blood T cell repertoires in COVID-19. Study context: The analysed material was cDNA or gDNA that came from T cells, B-cell-depleted T cells, or PBMCs.

The V gene's germline CDR1 is GTSNPN and CDR2 SVGIG (reference sequence). The CDR3 totals 12 residues. V was pared by 2 bases and J by 7 bases, with 11 bases between. As originally analysed: Estimation of nucleated cell counts relied on the amplification of reference gene primers. Repertoires were generated with immunoSEQ multiplex PCR, while TCRdb's copy carries only in-frame clones and drops some. V and J calls and clone size come straight from that table; D and trimming were deduced from the DNA. The data show hundreds of thousands of clones, roughly 85% seen once. The receptor's source is a middle-aged man with active or convalescent COVID-19. The chain joins TRBV30 to TRBJ1-1, with D uncertain. Sample: peripheral blood. CDR3 sequence: CAWSLPGNEAFF. CDR3 in DNA: TGTGCCTGGAGTCTCCCCGGGAATGAAGCTTTCTTT.